The 23 T cell receptor beta chains presented below share a single source sample, sequenced in a study of cytotoxic CD8 clonotypes in ibrutinib-treated CLL. The table came from immunoSEQ multiplex PCR; TCRdb's copy has only in-frame clones and leaves some out. This table has 250,000 to 350,000 clones, 65% to 85% appearing once. The input for sequencing was PBMCs, taken at disease progression, from a patient treated with ibrutinib. These receptors originate from a human donor with chronic lymphocytic leukemia.

This chain joins TRBV9 and TRBJ2-5; 13 nucleotides align to TRBD2. Germline V gene lookup returns CDR1 SGDLS and CDR2 YYNGEE. The ends lost 4 bases at V and 2 bases at J; junction bases unmatched: 5. The CDR3 is made up of 16 amino acids. In DNA, the CDR3 is TGTGCCAGCAGCCCCGGGACTAGCGGGGCTCAAGAGACCCAGTACTTC. Protein product: CASSPGTSGAQETQYF. The full variable domain, rest sourced from reference TRBV9 and TRBJ2-5, is DSGVTQTPKHLITATGQRVTLRCSPRSGDLSVYWYQQSLDQGLQFLIQYYNGEERAKGNILERFSAQQFPDLHSELNLSSLELGDSALYFCASSPGTSGAQETQYFGPGTRLLVL.

V is TRBV27 and J is TRBJ1-1, with D unresolved. Trimming left V 0 bases short and J 6 bases short, with 11 bases between. The germline V gene encodes CDR1 MNHEY and CDR2 SMNVEV (reference sequence). The CDR3 has 14 residues. CDR3 in DNA: TGTGCCAGCAGTTTATCGATAAGTGGGGCTGAAGCTTTCTTT. It codes for CASSLSISGAEAFF.

V usage is TRBV28 and J usage is TRBJ1-1; TRBD1 matches at 7 bases. Unmatched junction bases numbered 12, after V lost 7 bases and J lost 1 base. Germline V lookup: CDR1 MDHEN, CDR2 SYDVKM. The length of the CDR3 is 16 residues. In DNA, the CDR3 is TGTGCCAGCAAACTCTCTGAGGGACAGAGGAACACTGAAGCTTTCTTT. This gives the protein CASKLSEGQRNTEAFF.

The V gene is TRBV4-2, the J gene TRBJ2-5; no clear D. CDR1 and CDR2 (germline): LGHNA, YNFKEQ. The CDR3 runs to 15 residues. V dropped 2 bases and J dropped 0 bases, with 10 bases sitting between them. CDR3 DNA: TGTGCCAGCAGCCAATTCCACCGTTACCAAGAGACCCAGTACTTC. Amino acid sequence: CASSQFHRYQETQYF.

The chain recombines TRBV19 with TRBJ2-5; a weak D match, TRBD1 (6 bases). Trimming took off 7 bases at V and 4 bases at J, with 13 bases between the two ends. CDR1 and CDR2 (germline): LNHDA, SQIVND (reference sequence). The CDR3 extends over 13 amino acids. This CDR3 is CASTPGDRETQYF. The CDR3 DNA sequence: TGTGCCAGTACCCCAGGGGATCGAGAGACCCAGTACTTC. The entire variable domain, with the rest obtained from reference TRBV19 and TRBJ2-5, is as follows: DGGITQSPKYLFRKEGQNVTLSCEQNLNHDAMYWYRQDPGQGLRLIYYSQIVNDFQKGDIAEGYSVSREKKESFPLTVTSAQKNPTAFYLCASTPGDRETQYFGPGTRLLVL.

This sequence joins TRBV27 and TRBJ2-1; D gene uncertain. CDR3 length: 14 amino acids. Looked up from germline, CDR1 is MNHEY and CDR2 is SMNVEV (reference sequence). Between the trimmed V and J ends, which lost 6 bases and 1 base, there was a span of 10 bases. The CDR3 nucleotides are TGTGCCAGCAGGGGCGGTACATCCTACAATGAGCAGTTCTTC. It yields the protein CASRGGTSYNEQFF.

The chain recombines TRBV5-1 with TRBJ2-7; D possibly corresponds to TRBD2 (6 bases). From germline, CDR1 is SGHRS and CDR2 YFSETQ. V was shortened by 4 bases and J by 6 bases, with 11 bases between the two germline ends. The CDR3 contains 12 residues. This chain's CDR3 is CASSPSGGEQYF. The CDR3 region has the DNA TGCGCCAGCAGCCCATCCGGGGGCGAGCAGTACTTC. The full variable domain, completed using reference TRBV5-1 and TRBJ2-7, is KAGVTQTPRYLIKTRGQQVTLSCSPISGHRSVSWYQQTPGQGLQFLFEYFSETQRNKGNFPGRFSGRQFSNSRSEMNVSTLELGDSALYLCASSPSGGEQYFGPGTRLTVT.

V usage is TRBV7-8 and J usage is TRBJ2-7, with D perhaps assigned TRBD1 or TRBD2 (6 bases each). In germline, CDR1 is SGHVS, CDR2 FQNEAQ. The CDR3 runs to 16 residues. V lost 1 base, J lost 2 bases, and 15 bases lay in between. The CDR3 loop is CASSLEGGVGAYEQYF. The CDR3 DNA reads as TGTGCCAGCAGCTTAGAGGGGGGTGTAGGTGCCTACGAGCAGTACTTC.

The genes are TRBV9 and TRBJ2-7, with D possibly TRBD1 on 5 matching bases. The CDR3 runs 15 residues. CDR1 is SGDLS and CDR2 is YYNGEE in the germline V gene. V was cut by 1 base and J by 5 bases, with 16 bases left in between. The CDR3 sequence is CASSVLGVSRDEQYF. CDR3 DNA: TGTGCCAGCAGCGTACTCGGAGTTAGCAGGGACGAGCAGTACTTC.

The chain recombines TRBV2 with TRBJ2-5; TRBD2 matches 10 bases. The CDR3 has 14 residues. Germline V lookup: CDR1 SNHLY, CDR2 FYNNEI. Germline trimming cut 7 bases from V and 3 bases from J; bases unmatched to any gene: 5. The CDR3 reads CASKALAGEETQYF. CDR3 sequence (DNA): TGTGCCAGCAAGGCGCTAGCGGGAGAAGAGACCCAGTACTTC.

J is TRBJ2-7 and V is TRBV25-1, with 7 bases that match TRBD1. Germline V gene lookup returns CDR1 MGHDK and CDR2 SYGVNS. With V trimmed by 3 bases and J by 0 bases, 5 bases remained unmatched. The length of the CDR3 is 15 residues. CDR3 sequence: CASSDPGGSSYEQYF. The CDR3 nucleotides read TGTGCCAGCAGTGATCCAGGGGGAAGCTCCTACGAGCAGTACTTC.

The chain carries TRBV5-4 and TRBJ2-5; perhaps TRBD2 as D (5 bases). The germline V gene encodes CDR1 SGHNT and CDR2 YYREEE (reference sequence). Trimming stripped 2 bases from V and 3 bases from J, with 11 bases between. The CDR3 has 14 residues. The CDR3 coding sequence is TGTGCCAGCAGCTTATCGGGGTTGGAAGAGACCCAGTACTTC. This encodes CASSLSGLEETQYF.

The chain employs TRBV5-1 and TRBJ2-3, with 8 bases aligning to TRBD2. This CDR3 has 15 amino acids. Losses at the gene ends were 3 bases for V and 1 base for J; bases not matched to a gene: 4. Germline V gene lookup returns CDR1 SGHRS and CDR2 YFSETQ. Written as DNA, the CDR3 is TGCGCCAGCAGCTCGCTTAGCGGGGGCACAGATACGCAGTATTTT. Encoded protein: CASSSLSGGTDTQYF.

This chain uses TRBV10-3 with TRBJ2-7, with TRBD1 identical over 9 bases. Germline CDR1 reads ENHRY; CDR2 reads SYGVKD. J was trimmed by 4 bases and V by 4 bases; bases with no gene match: 8. There are 15 residues in the CDR3. The CDR3 loop is CAISAPGQGAYEQYF. CDR3 DNA: TGTGCCATCAGTGCACCGGGACAGGGTGCGTACGAGCAGTACTTC.

The chain links TRBV7-8 to TRBJ2-1, with 11 bases that match TRBD2. CDR1 is SGHVS, CDR2 FQNEAQ, per germline. V lost 5 bases to trimming and J lost 0 bases; unmatched junction nucleotides: 6. The CDR3 loop spans 17 amino acids. The DNA of the CDR3 is TGTGCCAGCAGCAATATAGCGGGGGGGAGCTCCTACAATGAGCAGTTCTTC. This encodes CASSNIAGGSSYNEQFF.

V and J are TRBV5-1 and TRBJ2-5; 7 bases are a match to TRBD2. The CDR3 spans 14 residues. Germline-derived CDR1 and CDR2 are SGHRS and YFSETQ. Trimming at V came to 4 bases and at J to 5 bases, leaving 8 bases not matched to a gene. CDR3 loop: CASSRSQGGETQYF. As DNA, the CDR3 is TGCGCCAGCAGCCGGAGCCAGGGAGGGGAGACCCAGTACTTC.

The chain uses TRBV5-1 and TRBJ2-7, with TRBD2 as a possible D gene (5 bases). CDR3 length: 14 residues. CDR1 is SGHRS, CDR2 YFSETQ, per germline. V was shortened by 5 bases and J by 0 bases, with 12 bases between the two germline ends. CDR3 in amino acids: CASSIAPGSYEQYF. The CDR3 DNA is TGCGCCAGCAGTATAGCGCCAGGCTCCTACGAGCAGTACTTC.

The V gene is TRBV19, the J gene TRBJ1-1; tentatively, D is TRBD1 (5 bases). V was shortened by 3 bases and J by 8 bases, with 16 bases between the two germline ends. The CDR3 has 14 amino acids. Germline CDR1 and CDR2: LNHDA and SQIVND (reference sequence). CDR3 loop: CASSIGLGEGEAFF. CDR3 bases: TGTGCCAGTAGTATTGGGTTAGGGGAAGGGGAAGCTTTCTTT. Looking up the rest from reference TRBV19 and TRBJ1-1 gives the full variable domain: DGGITQSPKYLFRKEGQNVTLSCEQNLNHDAMYWYRQDPGQGLRLIYYSQIVNDFQKGDIAEGYSVSREKKESFPLTVTSAQKNPTAFYLCASSIGLGEGEAFFGQGTRLTVV.

The chain is built from TRBV7-2 and TRBJ1-2; D perhaps matches TRBD1 (5 bases). The V end was cut by 5 bases, the J end by 2 bases, with 12 bases between. The germline CDR1 and CDR2 sequences are SGHTA and FQGNSA. This CDR3 spans 14 amino acids. CDR3 bases: TGTGCCAGCAGCCTTGGACACCAGAACTATGGCTACACCTTC. The encoded protein is CASSLGHQNYGYTF. The variable domain in full, with the rest retrieved from reference TRBV7-2 and TRBJ1-2, is GAGVSQSPSNKVTEKGKDVELRCDPISGHTALYWYRQSLGQGLEFLIYFQGNSAPDKSGLPSDRFSAERTGGSVSTLTIQRTQQEDSAVYLCASSLGHQNYGYTFGSGTRLTVV.

This clone was seen only once. V and J are TRBV5-4 and TRBJ2-3; 8 bases map to TRBD2. CDR1 SGHNT and CDR2 YYREEE come from the germline V gene (reference sequence). The junction had 9 bases not matched to a gene; V was cut back by 0 bases and J by 3 bases. The CDR3 has 17 residues. In DNA, the CDR3 is TGTGCCAGCAGCTTGGTCTTCACGGGGGGGCAAACAGATACGCAGTATTTT. Amino acids: CASSLVFTGGQTDTQYF.

This clone was seen a handful of times. The chain uses TRBV6-1 and TRBJ1-2, with D unclear. The germline V gene has CDR1 MNHNS and CDR2 SASEGT. The CDR3 consists of 12 residues. Trimming took off 2 bases at V and 6 bases at J, with 7 bases between the two ends. The DNA for the CDR3 is TGTGCCAGCAGTGAACCCGGAGATGGCTACACCTTC. Its protein is CASSEPGDGYTF.

The chain couples TRBV18 to TRBJ1-1; 10 bases line up with TRBD1. This CDR3 spans 13 amino acids. From germline, CDR1 is KGHSH and CDR2 LQKENI. V lost 5 bases and J lost 4; bases outside the gene matches: 1. The CDR3 sequence: CASSRDRGTEAFF. DNA for the CDR3: TGTGCCAGCTCAAGGGACAGGGGCACTGAAGCTTTCTTT.

This clone has a handful of counts. The chain carries TRBV4-1 and TRBJ2-1; D ambiguous. Deletions cut 3 bases from V and 9 bases from J, with 12 bases between. The CDR3 contains 13 residues. The germline CDR1 and CDR2 sequences are MGHRA and YSYEKL. CDR3 DNA sequence: TGCGCCAGCAGCCATAAGGCTTACGGTGAGCAGTTCTTC. The encoded protein is CASSHKAYGEQFF.